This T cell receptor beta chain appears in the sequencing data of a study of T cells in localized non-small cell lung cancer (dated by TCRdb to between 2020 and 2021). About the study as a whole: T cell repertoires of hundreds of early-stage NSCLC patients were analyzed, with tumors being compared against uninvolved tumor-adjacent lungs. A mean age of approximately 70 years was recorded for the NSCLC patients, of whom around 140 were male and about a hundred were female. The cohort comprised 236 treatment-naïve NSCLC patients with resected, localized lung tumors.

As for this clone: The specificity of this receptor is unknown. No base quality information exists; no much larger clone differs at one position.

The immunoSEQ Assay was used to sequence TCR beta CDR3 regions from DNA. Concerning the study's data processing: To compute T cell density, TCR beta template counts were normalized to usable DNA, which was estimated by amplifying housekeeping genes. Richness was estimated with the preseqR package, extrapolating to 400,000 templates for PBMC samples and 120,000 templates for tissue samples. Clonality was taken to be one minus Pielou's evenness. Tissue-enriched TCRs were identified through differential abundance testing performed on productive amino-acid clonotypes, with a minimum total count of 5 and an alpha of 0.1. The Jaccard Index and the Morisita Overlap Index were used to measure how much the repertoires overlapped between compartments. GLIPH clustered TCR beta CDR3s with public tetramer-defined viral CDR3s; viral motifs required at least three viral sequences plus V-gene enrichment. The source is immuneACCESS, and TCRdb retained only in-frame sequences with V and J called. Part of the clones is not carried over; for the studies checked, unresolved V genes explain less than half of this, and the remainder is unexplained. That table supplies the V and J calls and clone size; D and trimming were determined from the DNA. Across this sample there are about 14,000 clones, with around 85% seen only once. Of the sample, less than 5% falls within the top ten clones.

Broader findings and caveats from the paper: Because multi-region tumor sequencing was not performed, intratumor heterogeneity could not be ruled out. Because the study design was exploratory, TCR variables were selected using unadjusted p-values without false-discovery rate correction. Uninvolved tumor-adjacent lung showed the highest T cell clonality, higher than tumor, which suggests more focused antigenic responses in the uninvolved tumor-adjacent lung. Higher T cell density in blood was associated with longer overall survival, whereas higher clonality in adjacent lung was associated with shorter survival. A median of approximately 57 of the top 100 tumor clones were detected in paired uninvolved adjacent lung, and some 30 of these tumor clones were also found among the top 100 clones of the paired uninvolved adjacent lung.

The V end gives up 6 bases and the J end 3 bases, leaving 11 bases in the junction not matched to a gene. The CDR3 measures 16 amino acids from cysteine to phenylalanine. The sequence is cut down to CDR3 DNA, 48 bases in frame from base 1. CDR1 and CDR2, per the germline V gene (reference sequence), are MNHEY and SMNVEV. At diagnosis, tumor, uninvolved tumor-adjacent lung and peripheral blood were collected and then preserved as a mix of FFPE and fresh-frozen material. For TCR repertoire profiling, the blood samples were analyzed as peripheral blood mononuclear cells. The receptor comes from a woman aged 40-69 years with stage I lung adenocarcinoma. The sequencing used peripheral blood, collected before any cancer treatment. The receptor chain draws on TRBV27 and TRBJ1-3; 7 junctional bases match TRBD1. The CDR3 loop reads CASRPTKGAFGNTIYF. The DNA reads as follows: TGTGCCAGCAGGCCTACTAAGGGGGCTTTTGGAAACACCATATATTTT.